The 27 T cell receptor beta chains reported below all come from one sample, sequenced in a study of control samples from healthy donors and cancer patients (dated by TCRdb to 2018 to 2021). The library relied on the immunoSEQ multiplex PCR assay. The table comes from immuneACCESS by way of TCRdb, which keeps in-frame sequences with V and J called. Part of the clones is missing from these tables; in studies checked, under half for an unresolved V gene and the rest for unknown reasons. This sample has about 150,000 clones in its table, and roughly 94% of those were observed once. The top ten clones comprise more than 13% of the sample. Sequenced sample: PBMCs. The source of these receptors is a man between 60 and 75 years old with colorectal cancer.

The V and J genes are TRBV5-8 and TRBJ1-5; 9 bases are shared with TRBD1. The CDR3 sequence is 14 residues long. CDR1 is SGHTS, CDR2 YDEGEE, per germline. The ends lost 2 bases at V and 5 bases at J; junction bases unmatched: 2. The CDR3 protein is CASSLQGAYQPQHF. CDR3 in DNA: TGTGCCAGCAGCTTACAGGGGGCCTATCAGCCCCAGCATTTT. Supplemented by reference TRBV5-8 and TRBJ1-5, the full variable domain reads EAGVTQSPTHLIKTRGQQATLRCSPISGHTSVYWYQQALGLGLQFLLWYDEGEERNRGNFPPRFSGRQFPNYSSELNVNALELEDSALYLCASSLQGAYQPQHFGDGTRLSIL.

The V and J genes are TRBV7-7 and TRBJ2-5; 11 bases are shared with TRBD2. V trimming: 8 bases; J trimming: 5 bases; junction bases outside the gene matches: 4. The CDR3 length is 13 residues. The germline V gene encodes CDR1 SSHAT and CDR2 FNYEAQ (reference sequence). The CDR3: CASGLAGGETQYF. CDR3 nucleotide sequence: TGTGCCAGCGGATTAGCGGGGGGGGAGACCCAGTACTTC.

The rearrangement uses TRBV30 and TRBJ1-6; D call uncertain. The CDR3 runs 13 residues. Trimming left V 4 bases short and J 5 bases short, with 9 bases between. Germline V gene lookup returns CDR1 GTSNPN and CDR2 SVGIG (reference sequence). CDR3 protein: CAWTRQHNSPLHF. In DNA form, the CDR3 reads TGTGCCTGGACGCGGCAGCATAATTCACCCCTCCACTTT.

The chain is built from TRBV28 and TRBJ1-2; D ambiguous. The ends were cut back, 2 bases at V and 3 bases at J, with 4 bases in the middle. CDR3 size: 12 residues. Germline V gene lookup returns CDR1 MDHEN and CDR2 SYDVKM. CDR3 residues: CASSLADYGYTF. As DNA, the CDR3 is TGTGCCAGCAGTTTAGCCGACTATGGCTACACCTTC.

Remarks on this clone: An end of the junction differs from the germline gene, which may be a read error. This chain links TRBV5-4 with TRBJ1-2; no clear D. Germline-derived CDR1 and CDR2 are SGHNT and YYREEE (reference sequence). This CDR3 has 16 residues. In DNA, the CDR3 is TGTGCCAGCAGGTTGGGCGGAGCCCTCCGGGAGGGTGGCTACACCTTC. Residues: CASRLGGALREGGYTF.

The genes are TRBV27 and TRBJ1-3, with D unresolved. Between the trimmed V and J ends, which lost 6 bases and 4 bases, there was a span of 7 bases. Germline V gene sequence: CDR1 MNHEY, CDR2 SMNVEV (reference sequence). This CDR3 has 12 residues. The CDR3 nucleotides are TGTGCCAGCAGGAGCTTAGGAAACACCATATATTTT. Protein sequence: CASRSLGNTIYF.

The chain is built from TRBV9 and TRBJ2-1, with 15 nucleotides matching TRBD2. CDR3 size: 18 residues. Germline-derived CDR1 and CDR2 are SGDLS and YYNGEE. Trimming took 4 bases from V and 2 from J; bases not matched to a gene: 7. CDR3 protein: CASSPGTSGGITYNEQFF. The CDR3 DNA reads TGTGCCAGCAGCCCCGGGACTAGCGGGGGGATCACCTACAATGAGCAGTTCTTC.

The chain couples TRBV6-5 to TRBJ1-1, with no clear D. The length of the CDR3 is 12 residues. Germline lookup yields CDR1 MNHEY and CDR2 SVGAGI. Trimming pared 6 bases from V and 8 bases from J, leaving 13 bases between. The CDR3 protein is CASSNSGPEAFF. The DNA for the CDR3 is TGTGCCAGCAGCAACAGTGGACCCGAAGCTTTCTTT.

The chain combines TRBV18 with TRBJ1-1; 10 bases match TRBD1. Germline V gene lookup returns CDR1 KGHSH and CDR2 LQKENI. The length of the CDR3 is 16 residues. With V trimmed by 0 bases and J by 3 bases, 4 bases remained unmatched. The CDR3 protein is CASSPPWTGGDTEAFF. The DNA of the CDR3 is TGTGCCAGCTCACCACCGTGGACAGGGGGGGACACTGAAGCTTTCTTT.

V is TRBV2 and J is TRBJ2-7; 8 bases agree with TRBD1. The junction had 7 bases not matched to a gene; V was cut back by 8 bases and J by 1 base. The CDR3 spans 14 residues. CDR1 and CDR2 (germline): SNHLY, FYNNEI. CDR3 DNA: TGTGCCAGCCTCGTCGGACAGGGATCCTACGAGCAGTACTTC. Its translation is CASLVGQGSYEQYF.

This chain links TRBV2 with TRBJ2-5; 12 bases are a match to TRBD2. The CDR3 loop spans 15 amino acids. The V segment lost 8 bases and the J segment 5 bases; nucleotides outside the gene matches: 9. Germline V CDR1 and CDR2: SNHLY, FYNNEI. CDR3 loop: CASRKSSGGEETQYF. The CDR3 DNA follows: TGTGCCAGCCGAAAATCTAGCGGGGGGGAGGAGACCCAGTACTTC. The whole variable domain, remainder taken from reference TRBV2 and TRBJ2-5, is EPEVTQTPSHQVTQMGQEVILRCVPISNHLYFYWYRQILGQKVEFLVSFYNNEISEKSEIFDDQFSVERPDGSNFTLKIRSTKLEDSAMYFCASRKSSGGEETQYFGPGTRLLVL.

This clone occurred once. The rearrangement links TRBV19 to TRBJ1-1, with D possibly being TRBD1 (5 bases). V shed 5 bases and J shed 0 bases, with 10 bases lying between them. The length of the CDR3 is 14 residues. The germline V gene encodes CDR1 LNHDA and CDR2 SQIVND (reference sequence). CDR3 DNA sequence: TGTGCCAGTAGTGCACGACAGTTGAACACTGAAGCTTTCTTT. Translated: CASSARQLNTEAFF.

The CDR3 DNA sequence: TGTGCCAGCAGCTTAGTGTGGCGGGATGGCTACACCTTC. Residues: CASSLVWRDGYTF. The chain is built from TRBV7-9 and TRBJ1-2; D uncertain. V was shortened by 1 base and J by 6 bases, with 9 bases between the two germline ends. The CDR3 is 13 amino acids. Per germline, CDR1 SEHNR and CDR2 FQNEAQ (reference sequence).

The V gene is TRBV4-2, the J gene TRBJ1-2, with 11 positions matching TRBD1. This CDR3 comprises 17 residues. The V and J ends lost 4 bases and 6 bases, in that order; junction bases with no gene match: 13. Germline assignment: CDR1 LGHNA and CDR2 YNFKEQ. The CDR3 reads CASSPDLDRGRSNGYTF. The CDR3 DNA sequence: TGTGCCAGCAGCCCAGACTTGGACAGGGGGCGGTCGAATGGCTACACCTTC.

This clone was observed once. The genes are TRBV11-2 and TRBJ2-3; 12 nucleotides match TRBD2. The germline gives CDR1 SGHAT, CDR2 FQNNGV. Germline trimming cut 4 bases from V and 3 bases from J; bases unmatched to any gene: 2. The CDR3 runs to 15 residues. Here the CDR3 DNA reads TGTGCCAGCAGCTCTAGCGGGGGGGGAACAGATACGCAGTATTTT. This sequence encodes CASSSSGGGTDTQYF. Variable domain in full (rest from reference TRBV11-2 and TRBJ2-3): EAGVAQSPRYKIIEKRQSVAFWCNPISGHATLYWYQQILGQGPKLLIQFQNNGVVDDSQLPKDRFSAERLKGVDSTLKIQPAKLEDSAVYLCASSSSGGGTDTQYFGPGTRLTVL.

The rearrangement joins TRBV6-2 or TRBV6-3 to TRBJ1-1; unclear D gene. The CDR3 has 14 residues. V dropped 2 bases and J dropped 4 bases, with 11 bases sitting between them. Per germline, CDR1 MNHEY and CDR2 SVGEGT. The CDR3, as DNA: TGTGCCAGCAGTTACGAGGCGGAGTTCACTGAAGCTTTCTTT. Its translation: CASSYEAEFTEAFF.

The chain recombines TRBV3-1 (or the pseudogene TRBV3-2) with TRBJ2-5, with a possible D match to TRBD1 (6 bases). Germline V lookup: CDR1 LGHDT, CDR2 YNNKEL (reference sequence). The length of the CDR3 is 15 residues. The ends were cut back, 1 base at V and 2 bases at J, with 11 bases in the middle. The CDR3 sequence is CASSQGGQIQETQYF. DNA of the CDR3: TGTGCCAGCAGCCAAGGCGGACAGATACAAGAGACCCAGTACTTC.

The chain is built from TRBV7-2 and TRBJ2-3; 13 positions agree with TRBD2. In germline, CDR1 is SGHTA, CDR2 FQGNSA. J lost 0 bases, V lost 5 bases, and 5 bases had no gene match. The CDR3 extends over 17 amino acids. The CDR3 DNA follows: TGTGCCAGCAGCCCCCGGACTAGCGGGGGAAGCACAGATACGCAGTATTTT. The encoded protein is CASSPRTSGGSTDTQYF.

The genes are TRBV18 and TRBJ1-2; D call uncertain. Trimming pared 5 bases from V and 5 bases from J, leaving 9 bases between. CDR1 KGHSH and CDR2 LQKENI come from the germline V gene. The CDR3 length is 12 residues. In DNA form, the CDR3 reads TGTGCCAGCTCAACTACGGGTTATGGCTACACCTTC. Its translation is CASSTTGYGYTF.

The chain couples TRBV4-3 to TRBJ2-7, with 8 nucleotides matching TRBD2. Unmatched junction bases numbered 5, after V lost 2 bases and J lost 2 bases. The CDR3 extends over 15 amino acids. The germline gives CDR1 LGHNA, CDR2 YSLEER. The CDR3 DNA reads as TGCGCCAGCAGCCAACTAGCGGGTGCTACCTACGAGCAGTACTTC. Residues: CASSQLAGATYEQYF.

This chain joins TRBV6-5 and TRBJ1-2; 8 bases are a match to TRBD1. Germline CDR1 is MNHEY and CDR2 is SVGAGI. CDR3 length: 13 amino acids. J was trimmed by 2 bases and V by 8 bases; bases with no gene match: 4. CDR3 sequence reads: CASHRTGNYGYTF. Written as DNA, the CDR3 is TGTGCCAGCCATCGGACAGGGAACTATGGCTACACCTTC.

V gene TRBV18 combines with J gene TRBJ1-1; 7 positions agree with TRBD1. The CDR3 has 17 residues. The V gene's germline CDR1 is KGHSH and CDR2 LQKENI. V shed 4 bases and J 4 bases; nucleotides not matched to a gene: 15. The CDR3 DNA reads as TGTGCCAGCTCACGACGGGAGGGGGCCCCCTTGGGCACTGAAGCTTTCTTT. Translating gives CASSRREGAPLGTEAFF.

The chain is built from TRBV27 and TRBJ2-2, with 10 nucleotides matching TRBD1. From germline, CDR1 is MNHEY and CDR2 SMNVEV (reference sequence). This CDR3 has 15 residues. With 1 base clipped from V and 5 bases from J, the junction kept 1 base outside the gene matches. CDR3 DNA sequence: TGTGCCAGCAGTTTATTGGGACAGGGGACCGGGGAGCTGTTTTTT. It is translated as CASSLLGQGTGELFF.

The V gene is TRBV5-3, the J gene TRBJ1-5; TRBD1 matches at 7 bases. TRBV5-3 is an ORF, and what it does is uncertain. This CDR3 contains 14 residues. The trim removed 4 bases at V and 3 bases at J, leaving 4 bases unmatched. CDR3 coding DNA: TGTGCCAGAAGCCCGGGACAGATCAATCAGCCCCAGCATTTT. Translation gives CARSPGQINQPQHF.

V and J are TRBV10-3 and TRBJ1-3; 9 bases align to TRBD1. CDR3 length equals 17 residues. The germline V gene has CDR1 ENHRY and CDR2 SYGVKD. V shed 5 bases and J 6 bases; nucleotides not matched to a gene: 14. The CDR3 DNA reads as TGTGCCATCAGTCTGACCTTGGACAGGGGAAAAAAAAACACCATATATTTT. It encodes CAISLTLDRGKKNTIYF.

The chain couples TRBV9 to TRBJ2-2; 8 bases agree with TRBD1. Germline trimming cut 4 bases from V and 5 bases from J; bases unmatched to any gene: 10. The CDR3 is 16 amino acids. Per germline, CDR1 SGDLS and CDR2 YYNGEE. In DNA form, the CDR3 reads TGTGCCAGCAGCCCAAGACAGGGGATCGTTACCGGGGAGCTGTTTTTT. Translated, it gives CASSPRQGIVTGELFF.

This chain joins TRBV19 and TRBJ1-3, with D unresolved. The CDR3 spans 12 residues. Germline V gives CDR1 LNHDA, CDR2 SQIVND (reference sequence). V lost 8 bases to trimming and J lost 1 base, with 6 bases between them. The CDR3 reads CASGFSGNTIYF. CDR3 nucleotides: TGTGCCAGTGGGTTTTCTGGAAACACCATATATTTT. The whole variable domain, remainder taken from reference TRBV19 and TRBJ1-3, is DGGITQSPKYLFRKEGQNVTLSCEQNLNHDAMYWYRQDPGQGLRLIYYSQIVNDFQKGDIAEGYSVSREKKESFPLTVTSAQKNPTAFYLCASGFSGNTIYFGEGSWLTVV.